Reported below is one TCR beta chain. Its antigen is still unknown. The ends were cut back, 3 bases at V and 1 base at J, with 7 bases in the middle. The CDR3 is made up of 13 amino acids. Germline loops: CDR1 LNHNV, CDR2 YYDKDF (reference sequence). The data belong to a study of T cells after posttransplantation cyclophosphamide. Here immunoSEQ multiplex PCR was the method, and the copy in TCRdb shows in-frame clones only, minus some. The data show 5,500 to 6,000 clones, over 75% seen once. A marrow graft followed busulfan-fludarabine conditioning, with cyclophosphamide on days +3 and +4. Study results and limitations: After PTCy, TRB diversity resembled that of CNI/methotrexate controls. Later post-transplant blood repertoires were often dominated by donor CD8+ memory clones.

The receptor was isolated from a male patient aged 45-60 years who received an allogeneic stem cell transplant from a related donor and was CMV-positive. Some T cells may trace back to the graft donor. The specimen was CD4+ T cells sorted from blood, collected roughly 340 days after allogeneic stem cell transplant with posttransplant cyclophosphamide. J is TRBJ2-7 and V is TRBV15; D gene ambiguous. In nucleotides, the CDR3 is TGTGCCACCAGCAGCTTCAGGTCCTACGAGCAGTACTTC. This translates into CATSSFRSYEQYF. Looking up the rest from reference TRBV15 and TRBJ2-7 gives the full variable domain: DAMVIQNPRYQVTQFGKPVTLSCSQTLNHNVMYWYQQKSSQAPKLLFHYYDKDFNNEADTPDNFQSRRPNTSFCFLDIRSPGLGDTAMYLCATSSFRSYEQYFGPGTRLTVT.